These T cell receptor beta chains were read from a single sample in a study of shared clonotypes between healthy human individuals. Method: immunoSEQ multiplex PCR; TCRdb's copy keeps in-frame clones and lacks some. The sample shows around 650,000 clones, roughly 96% of them seen only once. The sequencing sample was made of naive CD8+ T cells sorted from blood. Receptors originate from a woman aged 25 to 45 in good health. The CDR3 runs from the conserved cysteine through the conserved F or W. Fields, in order: CDR3 length, J gene, V gene, clone size, D gene, CDR3 protein, CDR3 DNA. D genes are given only for firm matches. Some rows have no size entry. The others give once, few or many, or a class for an expanded clone.

>19|TRBJ2-3|TRBV28|.|TRBD1
CASSLFGQGTTSSTDTQYF
TGTGCCAGCAGTTTATTCGGACAGGGGACAACCTCTAGCACAGATACGCAGTATTTT
>19|TRBJ2-1|TRBV29-1|.|TRBD2
CSVTGRGTSGRETYNEQFF
TGCAGCGTTACAGGGCGTGGGACTAGCGGGAGGGAGACCTACAATGAGCAGTTCTTC
>17|TRBJ1-1|TRBV9|.|.
CASSPTTRGVGVTEAFF
TGTGCCAGCAGCCCCACAACTCGAGGGGTGGGGGTCACTGAAGCTTTCTTT
>15|TRBJ1-2|TRBV27|.|TRBD1
CASTHGTEGRGGYTF
TGTGCCAGCACCCACGGGACAGAGGGGCGAGGGGGCTACACCTTC
>13|TRBJ1-1|TRBV4-1|.|.
CASSPSGSNEAFF
TGCGCCAGCAGCCCCAGCGGGTCGAATGAAGCTTTCTTT
>14|TRBJ2-7|TRBV27|.|.
CASSFLGSSYEQYF
TGTGCCAGCAGTTTTCTGGGGAGCTCCTACGAGCAGTACTTC
>14|TRBJ2-3|TRBV28|.|.
CASSSVRNTDTQYF
TGTGCCAGCAGCTCCGTACGGAACACAGATACGCAGTATTTT
>16|TRBJ2-7|TRBV28|.|TRBD2
CASSFLAGVSSNEQYF
TGTGCCAGCAGTTTCCTAGCGGGAGTGTCCTCCAACGAGCAGTACTTC
>16|TRBJ2-3|TRBV28|.|TRBD1
CASSSRDSLSTDTQYF
TGTGCCAGCAGTAGCCGGGACAGCTTAAGCACAGATACGCAGTATTTT
>13|TRBJ2-3|TRBV4-1|.|.
CASSQERKDTQYF
TGCGCCAGCAGCCAAGAAAGAAAAGATACGCAGTATTTT
>12|TRBJ2-2|TRBV7-2|.|.
CASSFRSGELFF
TGTGCCAGCAGCTTTCGCTCCGGGGAGCTGTTTTTT
>14|TRBJ2-1|TRBV18|few|.
CASSPDLPLNEQFF
TGTGCCAGCTCACCGGACCTACCACTCAATGAGCAGTTCTTC
>10|TRBJ2-1|TRBV20-1|.|.
CSAGSNEQFF
TGCAGTGCGGGCAGCAATGAGCAGTTCTTC
>14|TRBJ2-7|TRBV4-2|.|.
CASSQGGGTYEQYF
TGTGCCAGCAGCCAAGGAGGCGGAACCTACGAGCAGTACTTC
>15|TRBJ1-2|TRBV18|.|TRBD1
CASSPDRAFDYGYTF
TGTGCCAGCTCACCGGACAGGGCCTTCGACTATGGCTACACCTTC
>15|TRBJ2-5|TRBV5-6|.|TRBD1
CASSLPTGGRETQYF
TGTGCCAGCAGCTTACCTACAGGGGGCAGGGAGACCCAGTACTTC
>15|TRBJ2-5|TRBV13|.|TRBD2
CASSLTTGGAETQYF
TGTGCCAGCAGCTTAACTACGGGAGGGGCGGAGACCCAGTACTTC
>18|TRBJ1-2|TRBV5-5|once|.
CASSRAGAPLLTNYGYTF
TGTGCCAGCAGCCGCGCCGGGGCCCCCCTGCTAACTAACTATGGCTACACCTTC
>16|TRBJ2-7|TRBV4-1|.|TRBD2
CASSQDSRDYAYEQYF
TGCGCCAGCAGCCAAGACTCCCGGGACTATGCCTACGAGCAGTACTTC
>15|TRBJ1-5|TRBV2|.|TRBD1
CASSSQGVHNQPQHF
TGTGCCAGCAGCTCACAGGGGGTGCACAATCAGCCCCAGCATTTT
>16|TRBJ1-3|TRBV27|.|TRBD1
CASSLNRDSSGNTIYF
TGTGCCAGCAGTTTAAACAGGGACAGCTCTGGAAACACCATATATTTT
>15|TRBJ2-7|TRBV11-2|.|.
CASSSGPTSSYEQYF
TGTGCCAGCAGCTCCGGTCCTACTAGCTCCTACGAGCAGTACTTC
>13|TRBJ1-1|TRBV19|.|TRBD1
CASRSGGNTEAFF
TGTGCCAGTAGATCAGGGGGGAACACTGAAGCTTTCTTT
>16|TRBJ2-1|TRBV5-4|.|.
CASSLAGRDSYNEQFF
TGTGCCAGCAGCTTGGCCGGCCGGGACTCCTACAATGAGCAGTTCTTC
>14|TRBJ1-1|TRBV28|.|.
CASRLQVGNTEAFF
TGTGCCAGCAGACTTCAGGTAGGGAACACTGAAGCTTTCTTT
>15|TRBJ2-7|TRBV5-8|once|.
CASSSDGTRTYEQYF
TGTGCCAGCAGCTCGGACGGGACCCGTACCTACGAGCAGTACTTC
>16|TRBJ1-5|TRBV21-1|.|.
CASSSRGERGNQPQHF
TGTGCCAGCAGCAGTAGGGGGGAACGCGGCAATCAGCCCCAGCATTTT
>12|TRBJ1-2|TRBV2|once|.
CASTGDNYGYTF
TGTGCCAGCACAGGGGATAACTATGGCTACACCTTC
>13|TRBJ2-1|TRBV15|.|.
CATSIVQYNEQFF
TGTGCCACCAGCATAGTGCAATACAATGAGCAGTTCTTC
>12|TRBJ2-3|TRBV7-9|.|.
CASSDSTDTQYF
TGTGCCAGCAGCGATAGCACAGATACGCAGTATTTT
>14|TRBJ2-7|TRBV29-1|.|.
CSVEGPNGPYEQYF
TGCAGCGTTGAAGGGCCTAACGGGCCCTACGAGCAGTACTTC
>14|TRBJ1-5|TRBV28|.|.
CASSLLQGNQPQHF
TGTGCCAGCAGTTTACTACAGGGTAACCAGCCCCAGCATTTT
>13|TRBJ1-2|TRBV30|.|.
CAWSVLTGYGYTF
TGTGCCTGGAGTGTACTGACAGGATACGGCTACACCTTC
>17|TRBJ2-7|TRBV13|.|.
CASSLGGGPWPENEQYF
TGTGCCAGCAGCTTAGGAGGGGGTCCATGGCCAGAAAACGAGCAGTACTTC
>15|TRBJ2-1|TRBV7-8|.|TRBD2
CASSSLAGGFHEQFF
TGTGCCAGCAGTTCACTAGCGGGAGGGTTCCATGAGCAGTTCTTC
>14|TRBJ1-4|TRBV9|.|.
CASSVSGMGEKLFF
TGTGCCAGCAGCGTATCAGGGATGGGGGAAAAACTGTTTTTT
>15|TRBJ2-5|TRBV7-9|.|.
CASSPPDRYQETQYF
TGTGCCAGCAGCCCTCCCGACAGGTACCAAGAGACCCAGTACTTC
>15|TRBJ2-7|TRBV9|.|TRBD2
CASSIGLADSYEQYF
TGTGCCAGCAGCATCGGACTAGCGGACTCCTACGAGCAGTACTTC
>12|TRBJ2-1|TRBV7-9|.|.
CASSLDAQSLFF
TGTGCCAGCAGCTTGGACGCACAATCTCTGTTCTTC
>13|TRBJ2-3|TRBV27|.|.
CASSSKITDTQYF
TGTGCCAGCAGTTCCAAAATCACAGATACGCAGTATTTT
>14|TRBJ2-1|TRBV29-1|.|.
CSVVPGASGNEQFF
TGCAGCGTTGTACCAGGGGCCTCCGGGAATGAGCAGTTCTTC
>20|TRBJ2-7|TRBV5-4|.|TRBD2
CASSLGPVKASGRSSYEQYF
TGTGCCAGCAGCTTGGGCCCAGTCAAGGCTAGCGGGAGGAGCTCCTACGAGCAGTACTTC
>17|TRBJ1-1|TRBV10-3|.|.
CAISEAGQEYMNTEAFF
TGTGCCATCAGTGAGGCGGGACAAGAGTACATGAACACTGAAGCTTTCTTT
>15|TRBJ2-7|TRBV6-5|.|TRBD2
CASSYQGLAYYEQYF
TGTGCCAGCAGTTACCAGGGACTAGCGTACTACGAGCAGTACTTC
>14|TRBJ1-2|TRBV19|.|.
CASSIRVSQYGYTF
TGTGCCAGTAGTATTCGGGTGTCTCAATATGGCTACACCTTC
>15|TRBJ2-7|TRBV28|.|TRBD2
CASSWPASGLYEQYF
TGTGCCAGCAGTTGGCCGGCTAGCGGTCTCTACGAGCAGTACTTC
>16|TRBJ2-3|TRBV7-8|.|TRBD1
CASSTRTGGMADTQYF
TGTGCCAGCAGCACCAGGACAGGGGGCATGGCAGATACGCAGTATTTT
>15|TRBJ2-1|TRBV2|once|.
CASSEAGLRLNEQFF
TGTGCCAGCAGTGAAGCCGGATTGCGGCTCAATGAGCAGTTCTTC